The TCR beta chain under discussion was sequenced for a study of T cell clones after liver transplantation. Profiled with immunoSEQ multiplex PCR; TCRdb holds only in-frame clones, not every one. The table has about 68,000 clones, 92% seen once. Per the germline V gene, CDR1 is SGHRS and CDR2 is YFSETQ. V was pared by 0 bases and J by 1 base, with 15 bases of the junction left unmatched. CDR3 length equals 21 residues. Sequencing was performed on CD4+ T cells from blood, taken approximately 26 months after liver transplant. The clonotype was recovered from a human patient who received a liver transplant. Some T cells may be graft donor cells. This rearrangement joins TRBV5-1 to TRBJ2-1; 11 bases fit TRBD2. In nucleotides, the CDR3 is TGCGCCAGCAGCTTGGGGCGCCCGGGACTAGCGGTCCTAGGGTCCTACAATGAGCAGTTCTTC. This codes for CASSLGRPGLAVLGSYNEQFF.